The present entry profiles one T cell receptor (beta chain) with its context. Its antigen is as yet unknown. CDR3 length equals 14 residues. Germline lookup yields CDR1 MNHEY and CDR2 SVGAGI. V was clipped by 7 bases and J by 6 bases; unmatched bases: 11. The data were taken from a study of T cell responses to AZD1222 COVID-19 vaccine. Study outcomes and limitations: At 160-218 and 743-854, vaccine-associated CD4 TCRs were dominant, and they spanned spike. Close to half of spike-specific TCRs reportedly recognize unmutated variant regions.

Measured with immunoSEQ multiplex PCR; TCRdb has only the in-frame clones, and not every one. This table holds roughly 200,000 clones, approximately 94% found once. The chain recombines TRBV6-5 with TRBJ1-1; TRBD1 matches 7 bases. This TCR was recovered from an adult who received the MenACWY meningococcal vaccine as a control. The source material was peripheral blood, sampled 28 days after the second dose of the MenACWY control vaccine. The CDR3 coding sequence is TGTGCCAGCACAACAATACAGGGGATCGCTGAAGCTTTCTTT. Translating it yields CASTTIQGIAEAFF.